Each of the 27 T cell receptor beta chains below was sequenced from the same sample in a study of cytomegalovirus exposure and HLA in healthy donors (dated by TCRdb to 2017 to 2019). The method was the immunoSEQ multiplex PCR assay. TCRdb carries this immuneACCESS record with in-frame sequences only. Its versions omit some clonotypes, under half of them owing to an unresolved V gene in the studies checked, with the rest unexplained. For this sample the table gives roughly 56,000 clones, of which just under 95% were detected only once. 2% to 2.5% of the sample rests with the top ten. Input material: PBMCs. These receptor sequences come from a man younger than 35 in good health and CMV-seronegative.

V is TRBV27 and J is TRBJ2-7; weak D call: TRBD2 (5 bases). Per germline, CDR1 MNHEY and CDR2 SMNVEV (reference sequence). V shed 0 bases and J shed 2 bases, with 14 bases lying between them. The CDR3 is 16 amino acids. Written as DNA, the CDR3 is TGTGCCAGCAGTTTATCGTTGAGCGGAACCCCCTACGAGCAGTACTTC. Protein sequence: CASSLSLSGTPYEQYF.

The J gene is TRBJ2-1, the V gene TRBV5-1; 10 positions agree with TRBD2. Germline V CDR1 and CDR2: SGHRS, YFSETQ. With V trimmed by 4 bases and J by 4 bases, 5 bases remained unmatched. The length of the CDR3 is 15 residues. CDR3 region: CASSLRLAGYNEQFF. The CDR3 coding sequence is TGCGCCAGCAGCCTCCGACTAGCGGGTTACAATGAGCAGTTCTTC.

The V and J genes are TRBV7-6 and TRBJ2-3, with TRBD2 as a possible D gene (6 bases). The V and J ends lost 4 bases and 9 bases respectively, with 14 bases between them. The germline CDR1 and CDR2 sequences are SGHVS and FNYEAQ. The CDR3 has 13 amino acids. The CDR3 protein is CASSSPGTRTQYF. CDR3 DNA: TGTGCCAGCAGCTCGCCGGGGACTCGGACGCAGTATTTT.

CDR3 residues: CASSQDLLAPGELFF. The DNA of the CDR3 is TGTGCCAGCAGCCAAGACCTACTAGCCCCCGGGGAGCTGTTTTTT. This chain joins TRBV4-2 and TRBJ2-2; D perhaps matches TRBD2 (6 bases). Trimming cost V 0 bases and J 6 bases, with 11 bases left between them. Germline lookup yields CDR1 LGHNA and CDR2 YNFKEQ. This CDR3 contains 15 residues.

The table lists this clone with a few counts. This chain links TRBV29-1 with TRBJ2-3, with D possibly matching TRBD2 (5 bases). The ends were cut back, 6 bases at V and 2 bases at J, with 9 bases in the middle. Germline assignment: CDR1 SQVTM and CDR2 ANQGSEA. The CDR3 contains 12 residues. In DNA, the CDR3 is TGCAGCGTCCGGACTGTCACAGATACGCAGTATTTT. Residues: CSVRTVTDTQYF.

This clone has only one observation. The genes are TRBV9 and TRBJ2-1; D call uncertain. Trimming shortened V by 0 bases and J by 8 bases, and 6 bases separated the two germline ends. Germline CDR1 and CDR2: SGDLS and YYNGEE. The CDR3 runs to 12 residues. The CDR3 sequence: CASSVGLDEQFF. Here the CDR3 DNA reads TGTGCCAGCAGCGTAGGACTCGATGAGCAGTTCTTC.

J is TRBJ1-4 and V is TRBV6-5; 9 nucleotides align to TRBD1. Trimming cost V 8 bases and J 8 bases; bases outside gene matches: 6. This CDR3 has 13 residues. Germline assignment: CDR1 MNHEY and CDR2 SVGAGI. CDR3 in amino acids: CASGTGTKEKLFF. For the CDR3, the DNA is TGTGCCAGCGGGACAGGGACGAAGGAAAAACTGTTTTTT.

This clone has just a few counts. The chain has TRBV6-4 and TRBJ1-2, with D uncertain. Per germline, CDR1 MRHNA and CDR2 SNTAGT. CDR3 length: 15 amino acids. Trimming removed 2 bases from V and 7 bases from J, with 17 bases in between. CDR3 DNA: TGTGCCAGCAGTGACACCTATCCTGCAACGTCTGGCTACACCTTC. It codes for CASSDTYPATSGYTF.

The chain joins TRBV30 to TRBJ1-1; 8 nucleotides match TRBD1. Germline V CDR1 and CDR2: GTSNPN, SVGIG (reference sequence). Trimming at V came to 3 bases and at J to 5 bases, leaving 8 bases not matched to a gene. The CDR3 extends over 14 amino acids. The CDR3 loop is CAWRTQGVGTEAFF. As DNA, the CDR3 is TGTGCCTGGAGGACACAGGGGGTCGGGACTGAAGCTTTCTTT.

V gene TRBV6-5 combines with J gene TRBJ1-1; D uncertain. CDR1 is MNHEY, CDR2 SVGAGI, per germline. The CDR3 runs to 14 residues. The ends were cut back, 10 bases at V and 10 bases at J, with 25 bases in the middle. CDR3 DNA: TGTGCCACCCTACGAACGGCTTCGGGTGTTCTAGCTTTCTTT. Protein product: CATLRTASGVLAFF.

The chain recombines TRBV28 with TRBJ1-3; 7 bases match TRBD1. Per germline, CDR1 MDHEN and CDR2 SYDVKM. V was clipped by 8 bases and J by 0 bases; unmatched bases: 7. The CDR3 spans 15 residues. CDR3 residues: CASSGQQYSGNTIYF. The CDR3 coding sequence is TGTGCCAGCTCGGGACAGCAATACTCTGGAAACACCATATATTTT.

The chain joins TRBV6-1 to TRBJ2-1; D might be TRBD2 (5 bases). V was shortened by 6 bases and J by 1 base, with 13 bases between the two germline ends. Germline loops: CDR1 MNHNS, CDR2 SASEGT. The CDR3 consists of 15 residues. CDR3 sequence: CASRPTRVSYNEQFF. The CDR3 DNA follows: TGTGCCAGCAGGCCTACTAGGGTTTCCTACAATGAGCAGTTCTTC.

This chain uses TRBV18 with TRBJ2-1; 7 nucleotides match TRBD2. Germline trimming cut 3 bases from V and 5 bases from J; bases unmatched to any gene: 10. CDR1 KGHSH and CDR2 LQKENI come from the germline V gene. The CDR3 is made up of 16 amino acids. The CDR3, as DNA: TGTGCCAGCTCACCTTGGGCGGGAGCATACCACAATGAGCAGTTCTTC. Translating gives CASSPWAGAYHNEQFF.

The chain links TRBV7-9 to TRBJ2-5; 8 bases map to TRBD2. Per germline, CDR1 SEHNR and CDR2 FQNEAQ (reference sequence). The CDR3 consists of 19 residues. V lost 3 bases to trimming and J lost 5 bases; unmatched junction nucleotides: 20. CDR3 region: CASSFGRSDGASGLETQYF. The CDR3 DNA reads as TGTGCCAGCAGCTTCGGGAGATCGGATGGGGCTAGCGGGTTGGAGACCCAGTACTTC.

This clone was recorded only once. This chain connects TRBV19 to TRBJ2-4; TRBD2 aligns across 9 bases. J lost 0 bases, V lost 4 bases, and 4 bases had no gene match. Germline values: CDR1 LNHDA, CDR2 SQIVND (reference sequence). The CDR3 spans 16 residues. CDR3 protein: CASSTGTSLAKNIQYF. In nucleotides, the CDR3 is TGTGCCAGTAGTACTGGGACTAGCTTAGCCAAAAACATTCAGTACTTC.

V gene TRBV6-5 combines with J gene TRBJ1-3, with TRBD1 identical over 8 bases. CDR1 and CDR2 (germline): MNHEY, SVGAGI. V was clipped by 6 bases and J by 4 bases; unmatched bases: 5. CDR3 length equals 14 residues. In DNA, the CDR3 is TGTGCCAGCAGGTCACAGGGGGGGGGAAACACCATATATTTT. It translates to CASRSQGGGNTIYF.

The rearrangement joins TRBV11-2 to TRBJ2-7, with a weak D call TRBD2 (6 bases). Germline CDR1 SGHAT, CDR2 FQNNGV. Trimming shortened V by 3 bases and J by 3 bases, and 21 bases separated the two germline ends. This CDR3 is 17 amino acids long. The CDR3 reads CASSLTRLGGNHYEQYF. The DNA of the CDR3 is TGTGCCAGCAGCTTGACCCGACTAGGAGGAAACCACTACGAGCAGTACTTC.

The CDR3 is CASRTRQGGDTEAFF. The CDR3 DNA is TGTGCCAGCAGAACCAGACAGGGGGGAGACACTGAAGCTTTCTTT. The chain joins TRBV28 to TRBJ1-1, with 9 positions matching TRBD1. This CDR3 has 15 amino acids. V was pared by 6 bases and J by 3 bases, with 8 bases of the junction left unmatched. Germline lookup yields CDR1 MDHEN and CDR2 SYDVKM.

V is TRBV28 and J is TRBJ1-4; a possible D gene is TRBD1 (6 bases). Per germline, CDR1 MDHEN and CDR2 SYDVKM. V lost 5 bases and J lost 0, with 13 bases in between. The CDR3 runs 16 residues. CDR3 region: CASSGRDITTNEKLFF. The DNA for the CDR3 is TGTGCCAGCAGTGGCCGGGACATCACAACTAATGAAAAACTGTTTTTT.

This sequence joins TRBV28 and TRBJ1-1; possible D gene TRBD1, 5 bases. Trimming stripped 11 bases from V and 7 bases from J, with 14 bases between. The CDR3 extends over 11 amino acids. Germline lookup yields CDR1 MDHEN and CDR2 SYDVKM. As DNA, the CDR3 is TGTGCCGGAGCAAGGGGTAGTGAAGCTTTCTTT. Protein: CAGARGSEAFF.

V and J are TRBV2 and TRBJ1-1, with 7 positions matching TRBD1. In germline, CDR1 is SNHLY, CDR2 FYNNEI. V trimming: 6 bases; J trimming: 4 bases; junction bases outside the gene matches: 8. This CDR3 is 14 amino acids long. The CDR3 DNA reads TGTGCCAGCAGGAGGGACAGAGAGGTCACTGAAGCTTTCTTT. As protein: CASRRDREVTEAFF. Supplemented by reference TRBV2 and TRBJ1-1, the full variable domain reads EPEVTQTPSHQVTQMGQEVILRCVPISNHLYFYWYRQILGQKVEFLVSFYNNEISEKSEIFDDQFSVERPDGSNFTLKIRSTKLEDSAMYFCASRRDREVTEAFFGQGTRLTVV.

The chain is built from TRBV7-9 and TRBJ2-7; 10 nucleotides agree with TRBD1. Trimming took 4 bases from V and 3 from J; bases not matched to a gene: 3. This CDR3 region has 14 residues. CDR1 and CDR2 (germline): SEHNR, FQNEAQ (reference sequence). CDR3: CASSSGQGNYEQYF. The CDR3 nucleotides are TGTGCCAGCAGCTCGGGACAGGGGAACTACGAGCAGTACTTC.

The rearrangement links TRBV25-1 to TRBJ2-7; 9 positions match TRBD1. V trimming: 3 bases; J trimming: 5 bases; junction bases outside the gene matches: 8. CDR1 is MGHDK, CDR2 SYGVNS, per germline. The CDR3 totals 15 residues. The CDR3 sequence is CASSEERTGVHEQYF. DNA of the CDR3: TGTGCCAGCAGTGAGGAGCGGACAGGGGTCCACGAGCAGTACTTC.

V gene TRBV7-3 combines with J gene TRBJ2-1, with 7 bases that match TRBD2. Trimming at V came to 3 bases and at J to 10 bases, leaving 6 bases not matched to a gene. The CDR3 totals 13 residues. Germline values: CDR1 SGHTA, CDR2 FQGTGA. CDR3 amino acids: CASSLAGVGEQFF. The CDR3 DNA reads as TGTGCCAGCAGCTTGGCGGGAGTGGGCGAGCAGTTCTTC.

V gene TRBV28 combines with J gene TRBJ2-4; 10 bases are a match to TRBD1. Germline assignment: CDR1 MDHEN and CDR2 SYDVKM. The CDR3 has 15 amino acids. J lost 6 bases, V lost 5 bases, and 7 bases had no gene match. The CDR3 DNA reads as TGTGCCAGCAGTCTCGGGGGGGACAGGGGAAACATTCAGTACTTC. Translation: CASSLGGDRGNIQYF.

The genes are TRBV27 and TRBJ2-3; TRBD2 is a possible D gene (6 bases). The germline gives CDR1 MNHEY, CDR2 SMNVEV (reference sequence). Trimming removed 2 bases at V and 4 bases at J, with 13 bases between. CDR3 length: 15 amino acids. The CDR3: CASSLGGRDPDTQYF. The CDR3 DNA is TGTGCCAGCAGTTTAGGAGGGAGAGATCCAGATACGCAGTATTTT.

This sequence joins TRBV5-1 and TRBJ2-7; 9 bases align to TRBD1. Trimming removed 4 bases from V and 0 bases from J; junction bases left unmatched: 5. Looked up from germline, CDR1 is SGHRS and CDR2 is YFSETQ. CDR3 length equals 15 residues. CDR3 in DNA: TGCGCCAGCAGCCCGGGACAGGGAAGCTCCTACGAGCAGTACTTC. This translates into CASSPGQGSSYEQYF.